This T cell receptor (beta chain) emerged from a study of STAT5B mutations in CD4+ large granular lymphocyte leukemia. A remark on this clone: Antigen unknown.

Trimming removed 4 bases from V and 4 bases from J; junction bases left unmatched: 13. Per the germline V gene, CDR1 is GTSNPN and CDR2 is SVGIG (reference sequence). The CDR3 totals 16 residues. Regarding the study as a whole: Higher CD4+ than CD8+ T-LGLL clonality might reflect small sample size. Top patient clones used TRBV06 genes more often: 8/27 versus 2/35 in controls.

Profiled with immunoSEQ multiplex PCR; TCRdb holds only in-frame clones, not every one. The sample carries almost 8,500 clones, approximately 89% recorded once. The TCR was taken from a woman aged 70-85 years with CD4+ T-cell large granular lymphocyte leukemia. The sequenced sample was PBMCs. The rearrangement links TRBV30 to TRBJ1-2; 9 bases are a match to TRBD1. CDR3 residues: CAWTRGTGQGTYGYTF. In DNA form, the CDR3 reads TGTGCCTGGACCCGAGGGACGGGACAGGGCACCTATGGCTACACCTTC.